Listed below are T cell receptor beta chains from one sample, sequenced in a study of neurological immune-mediated disorders. From the 5' RACE reads, TCRdb called clonotypes with MiXCR, one entry per CDR3 protein. This sample carries more than 35,000 distinct CDR3 sequences, around 6% of them seen once, and the ten largest clones take about 0.57%. The material sequenced was CD4+ T cells from blood. These TCRs come from a woman aged 40 to 50 in good health. The CDR3 runs from the conserved cysteine through the conserved F or W. D genes are given only for firm matches. Size is stated for part of the rows, as once, few or many counts, or as a class when the clone is expanded.

15,TRBV10-3,many,TRBJ2-7,-,TGTGCCATCAGTGGCGGGGCCCGCTTCTCCTACGAGCAGTACTTC,CAISGGARFSYEQYF
17,TRBV7-2,many,TRBJ2-2,-,TGTGCCAGCAGCCCAAGGATGCTCGGACTGAACACCGGGGAGCTGTTTTTT,CASSPRMLGLNTGELFF
16,TRBV6-5,many,TRBJ2-1,TRBD2,TGTGCCAGCAGTCCCGGAGCTAGCGGGAATGGGAATGAGCAGTTCTTC,CASSPGASGNGNEQFF
15,TRBV4-2,many,TRBJ1-5,TRBD1,TGTGCCAGCAGCCAGCCCGGACAGGGACATCAGCCCCAGCATTTT,CASSQPGQGHQPQHF
16,TRBV24-1,many,TRBJ2-5,-,TGTGCCACCAGTGATTTGGTGCCGGGATTCCAAGAGACCCAGTACTTC,CATSDLVPGFQETQYF
16,TRBV27,many,TRBJ2-7,TRBD1,TGTGCCAGCGTAAGGACAGGGGGCTCTAGCTCCTACGAGCAGTACTTC,CASVRTGGSSSYEQYF
16,TRBV5-1,many,TRBJ2-7,TRBD2,TGCGCCAGCAGCTTGGCTGTTAGCGGGAGTTACTACGAGCAGTACTTC,CASSLAVSGSYYEQYF
15,TRBV10-1,many,TRBJ2-5,TRBD2,TGCGCCAGCAGTGACGAGCGGGAGGAGCAAGAGACCCAGTACTTC,CASSDEREEQETQYF
15,TRBV20-1,many,TRBJ1-2,TRBD1,TGCAGTGCTACAGACAGGGGGCGAGCTAACTATGGCTACACCTTC,CSATDRGRANYGYTF
12,TRBV6-2/TRBV6-3,-,TRBJ2-1,-,TGTGCCAGCACCACCCAATACAATGAGCAGTTCTTC,CASTTQYNEQFF
15,TRBV5-6,many,TRBJ2-1,TRBD2,TGTGCCAGCAGCTTGGATGCGGGAGGCGGTAATGAGCAGTTCTTC,CASSLDAGGGNEQFF
17,TRBV11-2,many,TRBJ2-5,-,TGTGCCAGCAGCTTAGATGGGGGCAGACGGAGGGGAGAGACCCAGTACTTC,CASSLDGGRRRGETQYF
12,TRBV20-1,medium-sized,TRBJ1-1,TRBD1,TGCAGTGCTAGTGGGCCGCAGGGGGCAGCTTTCTTT,CSASGPQGAAFF
14,TRBV5-1,many,TRBJ2-5,TRBD1,TGCGCCAGCAGCTTAGCAGGGGGCTTGGAGACCCAGTACTTC,CASSLAGGLETQYF
13,TRBV7-2,medium-sized,TRBJ2-7,-,TGTGCCAGCAGCTTGGGCGGCCCCTACGAGCAGTACTTC,CASSLGGPYEQYF
12,TRBV10-3,many,TRBJ1-6,-,TGTGCCATCAGAACAGGAAATTCACCCCTCCACTTT,CAIRTGNSPLHF
14,TRBV29-1,medium-sized,TRBJ2-3,TRBD2,TGCAGCGTTGGGAGCGGGATTTCATCAGATACGCAGTATTTT,CSVGSGISSDTQYF